This TCR beta chain was retrieved from a study of CD8 T cells in ankylosing spondylitis. TCRdb analysed the 5' RACE reads with MiXCR anew, one entry per CDR3 protein. This sample has some 38,000 distinct CDR3 sequences; about a tenth occur once, and the top ten carry 16%. The J segment lost 0 bases and the V segment lost 6 bases, leaving 4 bases of the junction unmatched. Germline values: CDR1 SNHLY, CDR2 FYNNEI. The CDR3 consists of 15 residues. This clonotype has ten or more counts. This sequence was found in a male donor with ankylosing spondylitis or in good health (not recorded which). The rearrangement links TRBV2 to TRBJ1-4; TRBD1 agrees at 7 bases. Specimen: blood, either unsorted or a sorted T cell fraction (not recorded which). The CDR3 sequence is CASRGTGATNEKLFF. The CDR3 coding sequence is TGTGCCAGCAGGGGTACAGGGGCAACTAATGAAAAACTGTTTTTT.